This T cell receptor beta chain was sequenced in a study of shared clonotypes between healthy human individuals. At the level of the study: CD4 naive and memory got three plates each, CD8 naive two, CD8 memory one.

The table came from immunoSEQ multiplex PCR; TCRdb's copy has only in-frame clones and leaves some out. The table records about 870,000 clones, nearly 95% of them present only once. Terminally differentiated effector memory CD45RA+ cells were excluded by CCR7 positive selection of CD45RO-negative cells. The CDR3 is 16 amino acids. V lost 0 bases and J 0 bases, leaving 9 bases between the germline ends. Germline loops: CDR1 SGHDN, CDR2 FVKESK. This clonotype was obtained from a man aged 30 to 45 in good health. Input material: naive CD8+ T cells sorted from blood. The chain recombines TRBV14 with TRBJ2-1; D gene ambiguous. CDR3 in DNA: TGTGCCAGCAGCCAAGATCGGTCAAGCTCCTACAATGAGCAGTTCTTC. Its translation is CASSQDRSSSYNEQFF.